A selection of T cell receptor beta chains follows, all from one sample in a study of OX40 agonist ivuxolimab in advanced cancers. Method: immunoSEQ multiplex PCR; TCRdb's copy keeps in-frame clones and lacks some. The sample has about 80,000 clones; around 85% are singletons. This sample comprised CD4+ or CD8+ T cells sorted from blood, obtained in a trial of the OX40 agonist ivuxolimab. The receptors were gathered from an adult with an advanced solid tumor such as melanoma, head and neck, liver or kidney cancer. The CDR3 runs from the conserved cysteine through the conserved F or W. The D gene is left open where the match is weak. Clone size appears in some rows only: once, few, many, or a class for an expanded clone.

j_gene,d_gene,abundance,v_gene,CDR3aa,CDR3nt
TRBJ2-5,NA,NA,TRBV7-2,CASSLDGSLQETQYF,TGTGCCAGCAGCTTAGATGGGAGCTTACAAGAGACCCAGTACTTC
TRBJ1-1,NA,once,TRBV7-3,CASSLSRGTEAFF,TGTGCCAGCAGCTTAAGCCGGGGCACTGAAGCTTTCTTT
TRBJ2-3,NA,few,TRBV4-2,CASSQAAGPTDTQYF,TGTGCCAGCAGCCAAGCCGCGGGGCCGACAGATACGCAGTATTTT
TRBJ1-5,NA,NA,TRBV10-3,CAISDRGQRVGWPQHF,TGTGCCATCAGTGATCGAGGACAGCGGGTAGGTTGGCCCCAGCATTTT
TRBJ2-7,TRBD1,NA,TRBV7-2,CAGNLGTGELEQYF,TGTGCCGGCAACCTCGGAACAGGGGAACTCGAGCAGTACTTC
TRBJ1-2,NA,NA,TRBV10-3,CAISEFIPQGPANYGYTF,TGTGCCATCAGTGAGTTCATACCTCAGGGGCCAGCTAACTATGGCTACACCTTC
TRBJ2-3,NA,NA,TRBV10-2,CASLEDTQYF,TGCGCCAGCCTTGAAGATACGCAGTATTTT
TRBJ1-1,NA,NA,TRBV5-6,CASSLANQGPWGTEAFF,TGTGCCAGCAGCTTGGCCAATCAGGGCCCATGGGGAACTGAAGCTTTCTTT
TRBJ2-1,NA,once,TRBV9,CASSTYPLEQFF,TGTGCCAGCAGCACCTACCCCCTAGAGCAGTTCTTC
TRBJ1-1,NA,NA,TRBV30,CAWGRGGAQAFF,TGTGCCTGGGGGAGAGGAGGGGCCCAAGCTTTCTTT
TRBJ1-3,NA,NA,TRBV10-3,CAISGFPRTGGNTIYF,TGTGCCATCAGTGGCTTTCCCCGAACGGGTGGAAACACCATATATTTT
TRBJ1-5,NA,NA,TRBV5-5,CASSLERTGSLGYSNQPQHF,TGTGCCAGCAGCTTGGAGCGGACGGGAAGCTTAGGATATAGCAATCAGCCCCAGCATTTT
TRBJ2-2,NA,NA,TRBV11-2,CASSLGTFANTGELFF,TGTGCCAGCAGCTTAGGGACGTTCGCGAACACCGGGGAGCTGTTTTTT
TRBJ1-5,NA,few,TRBV19,CASRARDSNQPQHF,TGTGCCAGTAGGGCCAGAGATAGCAATCAGCCCCAGCATTTT
TRBJ2-1,NA,NA,TRBV7-9,CASSLFRANEQFF,TGTGCCAGCAGCTTATTTAGGGCCAATGAGCAGTTCTTC
TRBJ1-2,NA,NA,TRBV5-6,CASIRGSSHGYTF,TGTGCCAGCATCCGGGGGTCCTCGCATGGCTACACCTTC
TRBJ1-6,NA,NA,TRBV27,CASSTWTAPLHF,TGTGCCAGCAGTACCTGGACGGCACCCCTCCACTTT
TRBJ2-3,NA,NA,TRBV14,CASSQVGWSSQYF,TGTGCCAGCAGCCAAGTGGGGTGGAGTTCGCAGTATTTT
TRBJ2-2,NA,NA,TRBV9,CASSLDRATGELFF,TGTGCCAGCAGCTTAGACAGAGCAACCGGGGAGCTGTTTTTT
TRBJ1-5,TRBD1,NA,TRBV18,CASSLDRGGQPQHF,TGTGCCAGCTCACTGGACAGGGGTGGACAGCCCCAGCATTTT
TRBJ2-1,NA,NA,TRBV2,CASSEEARNEQFF,TGTGCCAGCAGTGAAGAGGCACGGAATGAGCAGTTCTTC
TRBJ2-7,NA,NA,TRBV30,CAWSLGQGPSYEQYF,TGTGCCTGGAGTTTGGGGCAGGGGCCGTCCTACGAGCAGTACTTC
TRBJ2-1,NA,NA,TRBV5-1,CASSLPMGKKFF,TGCGCCAGCAGCTTGCCTATGGGGAAGAAGTTCTTC
TRBJ2-7,NA,NA,TRBV11-2,CASSLDLIGDWDSYEQYF,TGTGCCAGCAGCTTAGATCTTATAGGGGACTGGGACTCCTACGAGCAGTACTTC
TRBJ1-2,NA,NA,TRBV4-1,CASSPEGRSGGYTF,TGTGCCAGCAGCCCCGAGGGGCGGTCTGGTGGCTACACCTTC
TRBJ2-5,TRBD2,NA,TRBV27,CATRGGGFWETQYF,TGTGCCACCCGGGGGGGCGGTTTTTGGGAGACCCAGTACTTC
TRBJ2-5,TRBD2,few,TRBV27,CASSSNRLAWEKTQYF,TGTGCCAGCAGTTCCAACCGACTAGCGTGGGAGAAGACCCAGTACTTC
TRBJ1-1,NA,NA,TRBV30,CAWSVSLRNPMNTEAFF,TGTGCCTGGAGTGTAAGTTTAAGAAACCCTATGAACACTGAAGCTTTCTTT
TRBJ2-2,NA,NA,TRBV6-5,CASRGFRELFF,TGTGCCAGCAGGGGGTTCCGGGAGCTGTTTTTT
TRBJ1-5,TRBD1,few,TRBV2,CASSAYGTVLRPQHF,TGTGCCAGCAGTGCGTACGGGACAGTCCTAAGGCCCCAGCATTTT
TRBJ2-7,NA,NA,TRBV10-3,CAISPGQPYEQYF,TGTGCCATCAGTCCCGGACAGCCGTACGAGCAGTACTTC
TRBJ2-7,TRBD2,NA,TRBV6-5,CASRRGTSGEQYF,TGTGCCAGCAGGCGAGGGACTAGTGGCGAGCAGTACTTC
TRBJ1-2,NA,NA,TRBV2,CASSVQTNYGYTF,TGTGCCAGCAGTGTTCAGACTAACTATGGCTACACCTTC
TRBJ1-5,NA,few,TRBV19,CASSRGGQPQHF,TGTGCCAGTAGCAGGGGCGGGCAGCCCCAGCATTTT
TRBJ1-3,NA,NA,TRBV10-3,CAISPRDVDSGNTIYF,TGTGCCATCAGTCCCCGGGACGTAGACTCTGGAAACACCATATATTTT
TRBJ2-7,NA,NA,TRBV6-5,CASSYSRVGTYEQYF,TGTGCCAGCAGTTACTCCCGGGTCGGGACCTACGAGCAGTACTTC
TRBJ2-7,NA,NA,TRBV2,CASRIDRIHEQYF,TGTGCCAGCAGGATAGACAGGATCCACGAGCAGTACTTC
TRBJ2-1,NA,NA,TRBV28,CASRKSGSPNEQFF,TGTGCCAGCCGCAAGTCGGGAAGCCCGAATGAGCAGTTCTTC
TRBJ1-1,NA,NA,TRBV5-5,CASSSSLFMNTEAFF,TGTGCCAGCAGCTCCTCCTTATTCATGAACACTGAAGCTTTCTTT
TRBJ2-7,TRBD1,NA,TRBV11-2,CASSSTGKLYEQYF,TGTGCCAGCAGCTCGACAGGGAAATTATACGAGCAGTACTTC
TRBJ2-5,NA,NA,TRBV18,CASSPGGQETQYF,TGTGCCAGCTCACCGGGGGGCCAAGAGACCCAGTACTTC
TRBJ2-7,NA,NA,TRBV5-4,CASSSSYEQYF,TGTGCCAGCAGCTCCTCCTACGAGCAGTACTTC
TRBJ2-7,NA,NA,TRBV7-2,CASSLLVQGGGEQYF,TGTGCCAGCAGCTTACTGGTACAGGGTGGGGGCGAGCAGTACTTC
TRBJ2-5,TRBD1,NA,TRBV4-1,CASSQDHAPTGTGQETQYF,TGCGCCAGCAGCCAGGACCACGCTCCGACCGGGACAGGGCAAGAGACCCAGTACTTC
TRBJ2-1,NA,NA,TRBV5-1,CASSLVQGPYNEQFF,TGCGCCAGCAGCTTGGTTCAGGGGCCCTACAATGAGCAGTTCTTC
TRBJ1-2,NA,few,TRBV7-9,CASSLPAGVYGYTF,TGTGCCAGCAGCTTACCAGCAGGCGTGTATGGCTACACCTTC
TRBJ2-1,TRBD2,NA,TRBV30,CAWRFSGRPDEQFF,TGTGCCTGGAGATTTAGCGGGAGACCCGATGAGCAGTTCTTC
TRBJ1-4,TRBD1,NA,TRBV7-2,CASSRQGTNEKLFF,TGTGCCAGCAGCCGACAGGGAACTAATGAAAAACTGTTTTTT
TRBJ1-4,NA,NA,TRBV4-1,CASSPIQGRGFTNEKLFF,TGCGCCAGCAGCCCGATACAGGGCAGAGGCTTTACTAATGAAAAACTGTTTTTT
TRBJ2-7,TRBD1,NA,TRBV28,CASRGQFFSYEQYF,TGTGCCAGCAGGGGACAGTTTTTCTCCTACGAGCAGTACTTC
TRBJ1-5,NA,NA,TRBV6-5,CASSNDKGQPQHF,TGTGCCAGCAGTAACGATAAGGGTCAGCCCCAGCATTTT
TRBJ2-5,NA,NA,TRBV7-6,CASSLSTVEETQYF,TGTGCCAGCAGCTTATCCACGGTAGAAGAGACCCAGTACTTC
TRBJ2-7,TRBD1,NA,TRBV28,CASRRRGQGVSYEQYF,TGTGCCAGCAGACGGAGGGGACAGGGGGTGAGCTACGAGCAGTACTTC
TRBJ2-5,NA,NA,TRBV6-1,CASSESPATQYF,TGTGCCAGCAGTGAAAGTCCTGCGACCCAGTACTTC
TRBJ2-7,NA,NA,TRBV7-9,CASSPGRASDEQYF,TGTGCCAGCAGCCCGGGACGGGCTAGCGACGAGCAGTACTTC
TRBJ2-1,NA,NA,TRBV28,CASKPGLNYNEQFF,TGTGCCAGCAAGCCGGGACTTAACTACAATGAGCAGTTCTTC
TRBJ1-2,NA,NA,TRBV4-3,CASSPTVVSGGGYTF,TGCGCCAGCAGCCCCACAGTCGTATCTGGGGGCGGCTACACCTTC
TRBJ1-6,NA,NA,TRBV28,CASSSSRPPGGSPLHF,TGTGCCAGCAGTTCCTCTAGACCCCCAGGTGGTTCACCCCTCCACTTT
TRBJ1-3,NA,once,TRBV4-3,CASSRTDASSGNTIYF,TGCGCCAGCAGCCGAACGGACGCCAGCTCTGGAAACACCATATATTTT
TRBJ2-1,TRBD2,NA,TRBV6-1,CASSPVGGPSEQFF,TGTGCCAGCAGTCCGGTGGGAGGGCCTAGTGAGCAGTTCTTC